The 24 T cell receptor beta chains presented below share a single source sample, sequenced in a study of T cells in Graves' hyperthyroidism and ophthalmopathy. Amplification of TCR beta CDR3 regions used RNA as the template. In the first-round RT-PCR of the TCR CDR3, the HTBI primer set was used. TCRdb redid the calling of the multiplex PCR reads with MiXCR, one entry per CDR3 protein. Here the sample spans over 650,000 distinct CDR3 sequences, about 16% being singletons. Sequencing used blood. Receptors were obtained from a man aged 18 to 30 with Graves' hyperthyroidism.

This clonotype was detected many times. The V call is TRBV20-1, the J call TRBJ2-3, with 13 bases lining up with TRBD2. Germline V gives CDR1 DFQATT, CDR2 SNEGSKA (reference sequence). This CDR3 has 16 residues. V shed 2 bases and J 2 bases; nucleotides not matched to a gene: 4. The CDR3 spells CSARRLAGGYTDTQYF. CDR3 bases: TGCAGTGCTAGACGACTAGCGGGGGGCTACACAGATACGCAGTATTTT.

This clonotype was picked up many times. CDR3 region: CASRVQFF. The CDR3 nucleotides read TGTGCCAGCAGAGTGCAGTTCTTC. This chain links TRBV3-2 with TRBJ2-1. TRBV3-2 is designated a pseudogene. The CDR3 covers 8 residues.

The chain joins TRBV12-3 or TRBV12-4 to TRBJ2-3; 7 nucleotides align to TRBD1. This CDR3 region has 13 residues. V dropped 5 bases and J dropped 6; count of bases not matched to a gene: 5. In DNA form, the CDR3 reads TGTGCCAGCAGTACAACAGGGGTTGATACGCAGTATTTT. It yields the protein CASSTTGVDTQYF.

V gene TRBV28 combines with J gene TRBJ2-1; D possibly matches TRBD1 or TRBD2 (5 bases each). V was cut by 5 bases and J by 1 base, with 15 bases left in between. Germline V gene data show CDR1 as MDHEN and CDR2 as SYDVKM. CDR3 length: 16 amino acids. CDR3 bases: TGTGCCAGCAGTCGAGTGGGGGTGAAGTCCTACAATGAGCAGTTCTTC. This encodes CASSRVGVKSYNEQFF.

This clonotype was found a few times. The chain combines TRBV3-1 with TRBJ2-5; D is undetermined. The CDR3 is 12 residues long. Trimming cost V 0 bases and J 5 bases, with 4 bases left between them. Germline V gene sequence: CDR1 LGHDT, CDR2 YNNKEL (reference sequence). DNA of the CDR3: TGTGCCAGCAGCCAAGATTTTGAGACCCAGTACTTC. Protein sequence: CASSQDFETQYF.

This clonotype was seen repeatedly, ten times or more. This chain links TRBV18 with TRBJ1-5, with D unresolved. The CDR3 covers 15 residues. V dropped 1 base and J dropped 0 bases, with 7 bases sitting between them. Germline V gene sequence: CDR1 KGHSH, CDR2 LQKENI. The CDR3 spells CASSPLRDSNQPQHF. DNA for the CDR3: TGTGCCAGCTCACCACTACGAGATAGCAATCAGCCCCAGCATTTT.

This clonotype has only a few counts. The chain combines TRBV7-2 with TRBJ2-1; 7 nucleotides align to TRBD2. The V and J ends lost 5 bases and 7 bases, in that order; junction bases with no gene match: 11. Germline loops: CDR1 SGHTA, CDR2 FQGNSA. The CDR3 is 15 amino acids. The CDR3 sequence: CASSLSGNLPNEQFF. CDR3 DNA: TGTGCCAGCAGCCTAAGCGGGAACCTACCGAATGAGCAGTTCTTC.

This clonotype was found a few times. The rearrangement uses TRBV20-1 and TRBJ2-5; D not certain. V was pared by 0 bases and J by 5 bases, with 10 bases between. Per germline, CDR1 DFQATT and CDR2 SNEGSKA (reference sequence). This CDR3 is 13 amino acids long. DNA for the CDR3: TGCAGTGCTAGAGATCCTCGCGTGGAGACCCAGTACTTC. It translates to CSARDPRVETQYF.

This clonotype came up many times. This chain uses TRBV28 with TRBJ2-7; D possibly corresponds to TRBD2 (5 bases). The CDR3 is 13 residues long. Germline V gives CDR1 MDHEN, CDR2 SYDVKM. Trimming took off 3 bases at V and 5 bases at J, with 11 bases between the two ends. Here the CDR3 DNA reads TGTGCCAGCAGTTTGCGGGTCGAGGACGAGCAGTACTTC. Translation: CASSLRVEDEQYF.

The genes are TRBV2 and TRBJ2-3; tentatively, D is TRBD2 (7 bases). The CDR3 is made up of 17 amino acids. Trimming took off 4 bases at V and 1 base at J, with 18 bases between the two ends. The germline gives CDR1 SNHLY, CDR2 FYNNEI. The CDR3 sequence: CASSGSGAGVGTDTQYF. The CDR3 DNA is TGTGCCAGCAGTGGTTCGGGGGCGGGAGTGGGCACAGATACGCAGTATTTT.

This clonotype was observed at least ten times. The chain has TRBV28 and TRBJ1-2; TRBD1 agrees at 7 bases. Germline CDR1 and CDR2: MDHEN and SYDVKM. Trimming took 5 bases from V and 3 from J; bases not matched to a gene: 12. The CDR3 sequence is 16 residues long. The DNA for the CDR3 is TGTGCCAGCAGTCCGCCGGGACAGCCCTTCGACTATGGCTACACCTTC. It is translated as CASSPPGQPFDYGYTF.

Ten or more counts support this clonotype. The J gene is TRBJ2-3, the V gene TRBV27, with 12 bases aligning to TRBD2. CDR1 MNHEY and CDR2 SMNVEV come from the germline V gene (reference sequence). V trimming: 4 bases; J trimming: 6 bases; junction bases outside the gene matches: 8. This CDR3 spans 16 amino acids. The CDR3 is CASSYLWTSGEDTQYF. The DNA of the CDR3 is TGTGCCAGCAGTTACCTCTGGACTAGCGGGGAGGATACGCAGTATTTT.

The table lists this clonotype with many counts. The chain carries TRBV6-1 and TRBJ2-7; 11 bases match TRBD1. V lost 3 bases to trimming and J lost 5 bases; unmatched junction nucleotides: 9. The CDR3 runs 16 residues. The germline V gene encodes CDR1 MNHNS and CDR2 SASEGT. The CDR3, as DNA: TGTGCCAGCAGTGACCCATGGACAGGGGGCAGGAACGAGCAGTACTTC. It yields the protein CASSDPWTGGRNEQYF.

This clonotype has a handful of counts. The CDR3 nucleotides are TGTGCCAGCTCACTTTTCGACAGGACTAAGGGGGGGGGTGAGCAGTTCTTC. Translation: CASSLFDRTKGGGEQFF. The gene calls are TRBV18 and TRBJ2-1; possibly TRBD2 for D (7 bases). Germline loops: CDR1 KGHSH, CDR2 LQKENI. CDR3 length: 17 amino acids. Trimming stripped 4 bases from V and 9 bases from J, with 25 bases between.

The table lists this clonotype with a few counts. The V gene is TRBV9, the J gene TRBJ2-3, with 14 bases matching TRBD2. V shed 2 bases and J 1 base; nucleotides not matched to a gene: 6. Germline-derived CDR1 and CDR2 are SGDLS and YYNGEE. This CDR3 has 18 residues. The DNA of the CDR3 is TGTGCCAGCAGCGTGGGGACTAGCGGGAGCTCGGGCACAGATACGCAGTATTTT. Its translation: CASSVGTSGSSGTDTQYF.

The sample holds a few counts of this clonotype. The V and J genes are TRBV7-3 and TRBJ1-4; D perhaps matches TRBD1 (5 bases). Germline lookup yields CDR1 SGHTA and CDR2 FQGTGA. The CDR3 covers 13 residues. V was clipped by 0 bases and J by 8 bases, with 7 bases between them. CDR3 loop: CASSLTGGEKLFF. The CDR3 region has the DNA TGTGCCAGCAGCTTAACCGGGGGAGAAAAACTGTTTTTT.

This clonotype has at least ten counts. V and J are TRBV20-1 and TRBJ2-1; D not certain. The CDR3 runs to 14 residues. In germline, CDR1 is DFQATT, CDR2 SNEGSKA (reference sequence). The germline V and J ends were trimmed by 6 bases and 3 bases, with 15 bases remaining between them. Here the CDR3 reads CSASPGSIYNEQFF. In nucleotides, the CDR3 is TGCAGTGCCAGCCCAGGCTCCATCTACAATGAGCAGTTCTTC.

J is TRBJ2-7 and V is TRBV5-1; a possible D gene is TRBD1 (5 bases). Germline CDR1 SGHRS, CDR2 YFSETQ. V lost 1 base and J 1 base, leaving 12 bases between the germline ends. This CDR3 comprises 15 residues. The CDR3 DNA reads TGCGCCAGCAGCTTGCTGGGGCAGTCTTCCTACGAGCAGTACTTC. This translates into CASSLLGQSSYEQYF.

This clonotype was observed many times. This chain uses TRBV27 with TRBJ2-7; D may be TRBD1 (5 bases). The V end was cut by 6 bases, the J end by 1 base, with 13 bases between. CDR3 length: 14 residues. Per germline, CDR1 MNHEY and CDR2 SMNVEV (reference sequence). CDR3 nucleotides: TGTGCCAGCAGCTTACTTGGGGCTTCCTACGAGCAGTACTTC. This sequence encodes CASSLLGASYEQYF.

This chain uses TRBV25-1 with TRBJ2-5, with 8 bases that match TRBD2. Losses at the gene ends were 1 base for V and 5 bases for J; bases not matched to a gene: 3. The CDR3 is 14 amino acids. The germline CDR1 and CDR2 sequences are MGHDK and SYGVNS. The CDR3 here is CASSESGGGETQYF. The CDR3 DNA follows: TGTGCCAGCAGTGAATCCGGGGGGGGTGAGACCCAGTACTTC.

This clonotype has just a few counts. V and J are TRBV20-1 and TRBJ2-7; D call uncertain. The ends were cut back, 0 bases at V and 0 bases at J, with 15 bases in the middle. The germline gives CDR1 DFQATT, CDR2 SNEGSKA (reference sequence). The CDR3 runs to 16 residues. For the CDR3, the DNA is TGCAGTGCTAGAGATTCCGATCTGGGGTACTCCTACGAGCAGTACTTC. It specifies CSARDSDLGYSYEQYF.

This rearrangement joins TRBV6-1 to TRBJ2-5; 11 bases agree with TRBD1. V gave up 7 bases and J gave up 4 bases; unmatched junction bases: 8. The CDR3 totals 15 residues. Germline CDR1 MNHNS, CDR2 SASEGT. The CDR3 sequence is CASTISGTGGETQYF. CDR3 nucleotide sequence: TGTGCCAGCACTATTTCCGGGACAGGGGGAGAGACCCAGTACTTC.

This clonotype was observed many times. The rearrangement uses TRBV5-1 and TRBJ2-1; D not certain. V gave up 2 bases and J gave up 4 bases, with 10 bases separating them. Germline CDR1 and CDR2: SGHRS and YFSETQ. The CDR3 length is 14 residues. The CDR3 reads CASSFSRQYNEQFF. CDR3 DNA: TGCGCCAGCAGCTTTTCGCGGCAATACAATGAGCAGTTCTTC.

The CDR3 nucleotides are TGTGCCAGCAGCTTAAAAGGAGGGACAGGGGCTTCACCCCTCCACTTT. Amino acid sequence: CASSLKGGTGASPLHF. This rearrangement joins TRBV7-2 to TRBJ1-6; 10 positions match TRBD1. V was pared by 2 bases and J by 9 bases, with 7 bases of the junction left unmatched. CDR1 and CDR2 (germline): SGHTA, FQGNSA. The CDR3 has 16 amino acids.